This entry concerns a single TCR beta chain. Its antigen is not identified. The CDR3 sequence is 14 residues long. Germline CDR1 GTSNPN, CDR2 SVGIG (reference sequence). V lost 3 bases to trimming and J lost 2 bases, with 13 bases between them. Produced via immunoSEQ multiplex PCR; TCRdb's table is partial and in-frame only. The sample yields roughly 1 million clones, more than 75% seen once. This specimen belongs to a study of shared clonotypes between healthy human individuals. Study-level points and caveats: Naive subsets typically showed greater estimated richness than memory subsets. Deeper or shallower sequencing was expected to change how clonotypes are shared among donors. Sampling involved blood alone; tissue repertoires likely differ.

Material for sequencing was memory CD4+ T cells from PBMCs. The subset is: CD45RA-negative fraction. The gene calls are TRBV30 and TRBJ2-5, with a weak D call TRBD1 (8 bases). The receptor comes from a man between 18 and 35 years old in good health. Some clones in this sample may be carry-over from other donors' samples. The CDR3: CAWRTGGGQETQYF. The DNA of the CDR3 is TGTGCCTGGAGAACAGGGGGGGGACAAGAGACCCAGTACTTC.